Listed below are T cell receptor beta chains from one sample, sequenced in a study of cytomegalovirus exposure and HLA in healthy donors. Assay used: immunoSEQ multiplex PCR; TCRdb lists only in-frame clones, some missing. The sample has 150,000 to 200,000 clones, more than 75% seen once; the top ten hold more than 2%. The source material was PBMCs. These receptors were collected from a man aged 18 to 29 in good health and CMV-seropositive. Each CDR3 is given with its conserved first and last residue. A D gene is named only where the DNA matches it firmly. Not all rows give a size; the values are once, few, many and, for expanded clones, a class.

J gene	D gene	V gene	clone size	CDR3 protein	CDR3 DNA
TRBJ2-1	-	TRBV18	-	CASSSHAGAEQFF	TGTGCCAGCTCATCACACGCGGGGGCTGAGCAGTTCTTC
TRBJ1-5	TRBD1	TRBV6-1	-	CATEGQGNQPQHF	TGTGCCACCGAGGGACAGGGGAATCAGCCCCAGCATTTT
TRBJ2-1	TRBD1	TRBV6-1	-	CASSETGDSPYNEQFF	TGTGCCAGCAGTGAAACCGGGGACAGCCCATACAATGAGCAGTTCTTC
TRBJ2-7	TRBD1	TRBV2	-	CASRKSGTGPYEQYF	TGTGCCAGCAGAAAATCCGGGACAGGGCCCTACGAGCAGTACTTC
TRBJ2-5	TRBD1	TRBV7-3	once	CASSIGPTGAETQYF	TGTGCCAGCAGCATCGGACCGACAGGGGCGGAGACCCAGTACTTC
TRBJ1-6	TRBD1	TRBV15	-	CATSRGGTGISPLHF	TGTGCCACCAGCAGAGGAGGGACAGGGATCTCTCCCCTCCACTTT
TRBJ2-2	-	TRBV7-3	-	CASSPGRGTGELFF	TGTGCCAGCAGCCCAGGTCGGGGAACCGGGGAGCTGTTTTTT
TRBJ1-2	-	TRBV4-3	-	CASSQDLGDYGYTF	TGCGCCAGCAGCCAAGATCTAGGGGACTATGGCTACACCTTC
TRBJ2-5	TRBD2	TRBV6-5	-	CASRASGVLTQYF	TGTGCCAGCCGGGCTAGCGGGGTTCTGACCCAGTACTTC
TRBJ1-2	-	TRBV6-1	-	CASSPVVGSYGYTF	TGTGCCAGCAGTCCCGTGGTCGGGAGCTATGGCTACACCTTC
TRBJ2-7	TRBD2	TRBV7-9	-	CASSPLGLAGYEQYF	TGTGCCAGCAGCCCTCTGGGACTAGCGGGCTACGAGCAGTACTTC
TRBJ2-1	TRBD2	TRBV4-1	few	CASSQGKPSSGGDEQFF	TGCGCCAGCAGCCAGGGGAAGCCTTCTTCGGGGGGGGATGAGCAGTTCTTC
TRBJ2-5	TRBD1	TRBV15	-	CATSRVWDRSQETQYF	TGTGCCACCAGCAGAGTATGGGACAGGTCCCAAGAGACCCAGTACTTC
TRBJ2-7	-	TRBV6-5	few	CASSAGAKYEQYF	TGTGCCAGCAGCGCAGGGGCGAAGTACGAGCAGTACTTC
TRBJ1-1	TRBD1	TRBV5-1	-	CASSSPPGGTEAFF	TGCGCCAGCAGCTCCCCCCCAGGGGGGACTGAAGCTTTCTTT
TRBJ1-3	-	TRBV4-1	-	CASSQDLTGTGNTIYF	TGCGCCAGCAGCCAAGATCTTACAGGAACTGGAAACACCATATATTTT
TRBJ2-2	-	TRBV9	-	CASSGARLGSRTGELFF	TGTGCCAGCAGCGGGGCTCGGCTGGGCAGCCGCACCGGGGAGCTGTTTTTT
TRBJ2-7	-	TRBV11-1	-	CASSPGYEQYF	TGTGCCAGCAGCCCAGGCTACGAGCAGTACTTC
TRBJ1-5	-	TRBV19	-	CASSMGDTSNQPQHF	TGTGCCAGTAGTATGGGGGACACGAGCAATCAGCCCCAGCATTTT
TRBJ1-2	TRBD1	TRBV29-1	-	CSVEDLSGQPYGYTF	TGCAGCGTTGAAGATCTATCGGGACAGCCCTATGGCTACACCTTC
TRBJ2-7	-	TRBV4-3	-	CASSQDLPYEQYF	TGCGCCAGCAGCCAAGATCTCCCGTACGAGCAGTACTTC
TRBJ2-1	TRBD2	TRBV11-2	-	CASSPEGSGGYNEQFF	TGTGCCAGCAGCCCCGAGGGGAGCGGGGGTTACAATGAGCAGTTCTTC
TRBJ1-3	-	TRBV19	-	CASSRRAEFWNTIYF	TGTGCCAGTAGTCGCAGGGCGGAATTTTGGAACACCATATATTTT
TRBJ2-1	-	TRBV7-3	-	CASSFTGSSYNEQFF	TGTGCCAGCAGCTTTACTGGTTCGTCCTACAATGAGCAGTTCTTC
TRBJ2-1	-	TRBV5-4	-	CASRLGGGGWNEQFF	TGTGCCAGCAGATTGGGGGGGGGCGGATGGAATGAGCAGTTCTTC
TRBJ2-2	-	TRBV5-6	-	CASSLWSNARTGELFF	TGTGCCAGCAGCTTATGGAGCAACGCACGCACCGGGGAGCTGTTTTTT
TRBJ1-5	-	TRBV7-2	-	CASSRRSGENQPQHF	TGTGCCAGCAGCAGAAGGTCAGGCGAGAATCAGCCCCAGCATTTT
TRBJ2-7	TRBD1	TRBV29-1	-	CSVATGTGYSYEQYF	TGCAGCGTTGCTACCGGGACAGGGTACTCCTACGAGCAGTACTTC
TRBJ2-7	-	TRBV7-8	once	CASSLVPGVVYEQYF	TGTGCCAGCAGCTTAGTCCCAGGGGTGGTGTACGAGCAGTACTTC
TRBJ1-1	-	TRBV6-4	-	CASSTTGNTEAFF	TGTGCCAGCAGTACCACAGGGAACACTGAAGCTTTCTTT
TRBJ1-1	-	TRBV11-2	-	CACEGVWGGTEAFF	TGTGCCTGCGAGGGGGTTTGGGGGGGCACTGAAGCTTTCTTT
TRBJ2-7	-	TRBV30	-	CAWERERDEQYF	TGTGCCTGGGAGCGAGAACGGGACGAGCAGTACTTC
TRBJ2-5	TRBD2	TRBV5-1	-	CASRRATRLAGGKTQYF	TGCGCCAGCAGAAGAGCAACCAGACTAGCGGGGGGGAAGACCCAGTACTTC
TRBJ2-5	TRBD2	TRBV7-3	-	CASSRRIRSGLQETQYF	TGTGCCAGCAGCCGACGGATACGGTCGGGACTACAAGAGACCCAGTACTTC
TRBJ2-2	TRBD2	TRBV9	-	CASSTGLAGGPSRAGELFF	TGTGCCAGCAGCACCGGACTAGCGGGGGGACCTAGCCGGGCGGGGGAGCTGTTTTTT
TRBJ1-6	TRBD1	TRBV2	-	CASRPQGDNSPLHF	TGTGCCAGCAGACCACAGGGGGACAATTCACCCCTCCACTTT
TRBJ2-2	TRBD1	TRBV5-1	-	CASSHPGQLNTGELFF	TGCGCCAGCAGCCACCCGGGACAGCTGAACACCGGGGAGCTGTTTTTT
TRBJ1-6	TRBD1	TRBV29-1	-	CSVRTGSDSSPLHF	TGCAGCGTGCGGACAGGGAGTGATAGTTCACCCCTCCACTTT
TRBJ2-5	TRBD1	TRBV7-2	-	CASSLRRTGAGTQYF	TGTGCCAGCAGCCTGAGACGGACAGGGGCCGGGACCCAGTACTTC
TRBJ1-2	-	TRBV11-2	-	CASSSRGTIENSNYGYTF	TGTGCCAGCAGCTCCCGTGGGACAATAGAGAATTCTAACTATGGCTACACCTTC